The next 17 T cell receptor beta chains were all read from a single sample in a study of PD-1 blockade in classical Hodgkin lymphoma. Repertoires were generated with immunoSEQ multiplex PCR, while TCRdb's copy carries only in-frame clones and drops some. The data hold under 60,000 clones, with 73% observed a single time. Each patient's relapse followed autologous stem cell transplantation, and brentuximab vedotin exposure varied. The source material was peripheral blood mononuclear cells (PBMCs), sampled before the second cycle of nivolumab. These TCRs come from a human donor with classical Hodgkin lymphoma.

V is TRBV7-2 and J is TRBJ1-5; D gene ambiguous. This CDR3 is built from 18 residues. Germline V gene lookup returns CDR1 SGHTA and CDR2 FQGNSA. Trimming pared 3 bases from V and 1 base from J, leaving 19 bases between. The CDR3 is CASSFRLWGGESNQPQHF. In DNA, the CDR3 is TGTGCCAGCAGCTTTAGGTTGTGGGGTGGGGAGAGCAATCAGCCCCAGCATTTT.

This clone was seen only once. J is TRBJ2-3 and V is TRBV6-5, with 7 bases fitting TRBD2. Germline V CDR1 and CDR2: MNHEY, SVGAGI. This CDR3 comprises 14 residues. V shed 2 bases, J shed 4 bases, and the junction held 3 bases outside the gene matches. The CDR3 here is CASSYAGVPDTQYF. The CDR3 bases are TGTGCCAGCAGTTACGCGGGAGTCCCAGATACGCAGTATTTT.

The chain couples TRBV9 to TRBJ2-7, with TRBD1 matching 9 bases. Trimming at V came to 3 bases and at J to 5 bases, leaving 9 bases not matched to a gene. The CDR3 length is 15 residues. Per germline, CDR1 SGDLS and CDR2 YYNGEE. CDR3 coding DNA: TGTGCCAGCAGCGGTCGGGACAGGGAAATGGACGAGCAGTACTTC. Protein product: CASSGRDREMDEQYF.

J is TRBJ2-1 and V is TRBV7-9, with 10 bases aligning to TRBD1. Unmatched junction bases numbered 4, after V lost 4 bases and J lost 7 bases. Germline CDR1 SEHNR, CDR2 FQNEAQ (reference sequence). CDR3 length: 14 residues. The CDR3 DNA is TGTGCCAGCAGCTCGGGACAGGGGTTTAATGAGCAGTTCTTC. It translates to CASSSGQGFNEQFF.

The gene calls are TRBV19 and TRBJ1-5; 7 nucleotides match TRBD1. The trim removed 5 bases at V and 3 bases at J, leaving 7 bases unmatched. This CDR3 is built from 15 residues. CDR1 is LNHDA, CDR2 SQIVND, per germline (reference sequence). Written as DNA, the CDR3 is TGTGCCAGTAGTCTGAGGGGGCAGGACAATCAGCCCCAGCATTTT. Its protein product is CASSLRGQDNQPQHF.

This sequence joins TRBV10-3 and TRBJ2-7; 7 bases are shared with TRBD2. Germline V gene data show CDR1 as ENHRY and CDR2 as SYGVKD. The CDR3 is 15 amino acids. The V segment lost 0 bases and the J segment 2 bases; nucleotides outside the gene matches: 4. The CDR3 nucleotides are TGTGCCATCAGTGAGTCCCAGCGGGATCCCTACGAGCAGTACTTC. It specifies CAISESQRDPYEQYF.

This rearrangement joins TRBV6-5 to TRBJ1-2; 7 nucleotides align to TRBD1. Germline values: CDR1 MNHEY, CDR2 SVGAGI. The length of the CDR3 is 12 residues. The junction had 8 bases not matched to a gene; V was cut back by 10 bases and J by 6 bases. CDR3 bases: TGTGCCACCACAGACAGGGCGAATGGCTACACCTTC. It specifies CATTDRANGYTF.

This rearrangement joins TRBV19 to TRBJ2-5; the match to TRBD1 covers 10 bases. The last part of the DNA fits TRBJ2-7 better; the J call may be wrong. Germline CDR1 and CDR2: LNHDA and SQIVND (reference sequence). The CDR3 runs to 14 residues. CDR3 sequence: CASSTGTGVYEQYF. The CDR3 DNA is TGTGCCAGTAGTACAGGGACAGGGGTCTACGAGCAGTACTTC.

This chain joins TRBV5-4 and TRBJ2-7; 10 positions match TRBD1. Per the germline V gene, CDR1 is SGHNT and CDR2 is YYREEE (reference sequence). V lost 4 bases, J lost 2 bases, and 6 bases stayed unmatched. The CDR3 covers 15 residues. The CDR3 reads CASSPSGTGAYEQYF. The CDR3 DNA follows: TGTGCCAGCAGCCCATCCGGGACAGGGGCCTACGAGCAGTACTTC.

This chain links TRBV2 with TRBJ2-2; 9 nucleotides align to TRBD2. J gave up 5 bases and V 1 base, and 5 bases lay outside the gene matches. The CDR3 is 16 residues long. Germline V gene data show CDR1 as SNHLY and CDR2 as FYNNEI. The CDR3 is CASSEVRREGTGELFF. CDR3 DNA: TGTGCCAGCAGTGAAGTGCGGCGGGAGGGAACCGGGGAGCTGTTTTTT.

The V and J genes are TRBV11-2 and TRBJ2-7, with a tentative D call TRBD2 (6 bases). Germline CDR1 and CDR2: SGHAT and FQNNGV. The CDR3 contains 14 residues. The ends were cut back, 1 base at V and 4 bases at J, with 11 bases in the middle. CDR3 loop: CASSLVAGSYEQYF. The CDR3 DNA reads TGTGCCAGCAGCTTAGTGGCGGGATCTTACGAGCAGTACTTC.

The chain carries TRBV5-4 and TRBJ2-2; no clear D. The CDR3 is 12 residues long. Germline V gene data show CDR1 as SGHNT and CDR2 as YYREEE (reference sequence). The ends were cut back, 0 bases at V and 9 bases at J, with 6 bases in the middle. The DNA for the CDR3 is TGTGCCAGCAGCTTGGGACCCTGGGAGCTGTTTTTT. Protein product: CASSLGPWELFF.

CDR3 nucleotides: TGTGCCTGGAGTCTTACTAGCGGGCCCTACGAGCAGTACTTC. Translated: CAWSLTSGPYEQYF. The V and J genes are TRBV30 and TRBJ2-7, with 9 bases lining up with TRBD2. From germline, CDR1 is GTSNPN and CDR2 SVGIG (reference sequence). V gave up 2 bases and J gave up 2 bases; unmatched junction bases: 4. There are 14 residues in the CDR3.

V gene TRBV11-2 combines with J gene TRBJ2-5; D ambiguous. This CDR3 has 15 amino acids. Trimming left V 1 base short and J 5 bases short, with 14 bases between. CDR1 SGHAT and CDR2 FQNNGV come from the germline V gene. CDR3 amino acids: CASSLAVGAHETQYF. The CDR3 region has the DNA TGTGCCAGCAGCTTAGCGGTCGGCGCCCATGAGACCCAGTACTTC.

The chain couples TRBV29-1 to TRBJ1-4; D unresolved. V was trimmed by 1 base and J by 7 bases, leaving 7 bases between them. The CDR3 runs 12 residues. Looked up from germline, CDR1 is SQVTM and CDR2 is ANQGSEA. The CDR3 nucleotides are TGCAGCGTTGAAGGAACAAGTGAAAAACTGTTTTTT. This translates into CSVEGTSEKLFF.

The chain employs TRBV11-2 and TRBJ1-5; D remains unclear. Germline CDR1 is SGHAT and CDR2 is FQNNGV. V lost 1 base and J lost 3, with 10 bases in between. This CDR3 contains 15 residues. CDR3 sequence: CASSLAPEINQPQHF. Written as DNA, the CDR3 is TGTGCCAGCAGCTTAGCACCAGAGATCAATCAGCCCCAGCATTTT. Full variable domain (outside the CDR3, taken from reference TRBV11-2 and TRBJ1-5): EAGVAQSPRYKIIEKRQSVAFWCNPISGHATLYWYQQILGQGPKLLIQFQNNGVVDDSQLPKDRFSAERLKGVDSTLKIQPAKLEDSAVYLCASSLAPEINQPQHFGDGTRLSIL.

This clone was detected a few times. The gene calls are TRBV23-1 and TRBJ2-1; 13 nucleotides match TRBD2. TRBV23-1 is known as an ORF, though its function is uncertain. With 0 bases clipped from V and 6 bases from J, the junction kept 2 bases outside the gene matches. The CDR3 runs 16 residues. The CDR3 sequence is CASSQSGTSGVNEQFF. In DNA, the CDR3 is TGCGCCAGCAGTCAATCGGGGACTAGCGGGGTCAATGAGCAGTTCTTC.